The rows below give T cell receptor beta chains drawn from one sample of a study of blood T cells in healthy people across ages. TCRdb recomputed calls from the 5' RACE reads with MiXCR, one row per CDR3 protein. The data contain 750,000 to 850,000 distinct CDR3 sequences, more than 20% of them singletons. The same data also went into a second study, on T cells of mothers and their children.

The source material was blood. The receptors were sampled from a boy younger than 18 in good health. CDR3s include the opening cysteine and the closing phenylalanine or tryptophan. D genes are given only for firm matches. A clone size is listed for some rows: how often the clone was seen (once, few, many), or a class if it is expanded.

CASTRRGPSDQPQHF	TGTGCCAGCACCCGGAGGGGACCCAGCGATCAGCCCCAGCATTTT	TRBJ1-5	.	.	TRBV6-2/TRBV6-3
CASSYPGQQEQYF	TGTGCCAGCAGTTATCCGGGACAACAGGAGCAGTACTTC	TRBJ2-7	.	few	TRBV6-2/TRBV6-3
CSVEVPGPRTEAFF	TGCAGCGTTGAAGTACCAGGACCAAGGACTGAAGCTTTCTTT	TRBJ1-1	.	.	TRBV29-1
CASSGTGTGPETQYF	TGTGCCAGCAGCGGGACCGGGACAGGACCAGAGACCCAGTACTTC	TRBJ2-5	TRBD1	.	TRBV9
CASSYSRVGLLQETQYF	TGTGCCAGCAGTTACTCCCGGGTCGGGTTGCTCCAAGAGACCCAGTACTTC	TRBJ2-5	.	.	TRBV6-5
CAWRGSYNEQFF	TGTGCCTGGAGGGGCTCCTACAATGAGCAGTTCTTC	TRBJ2-1	.	once	TRBV30
CASGENRQYGYTF	TGTGCCAGCGGTGAGAATCGACAGTATGGCTACACCTTC	TRBJ1-2	.	.	TRBV28
CASSQAAPGRTEAFF	TGTGCCAGCAGCCAAGCGGCTCCCGGGAGGACTGAAGCTTTCTTT	TRBJ1-1	.	.	TRBV3-1
CAWSGPEGGAGEKLFF	TGTGCCTGGAGTGGACCAGAGGGGGGCGCGGGTGAAAAACTGTTTTTT	TRBJ1-4	.	few	TRBV30
CASSFLAGDREQYF	TGCGCCAGCAGCTTCCTAGCGGGAGATCGCGAGCAGTACTTC	TRBJ2-7	TRBD2	.	TRBV5-1